This record looks at one TCR beta chain sequence and its context. Its antigen is undetermined. This record belongs to a study of beta chain features in type 1 diabetes. General study points: Researchers report that Type 1 diabetes patients had moderately but significantly shorter TCRB CDR3s across all four CD4+ subsets.

Expressed TCRB transcripts were sequenced, since all the RNA that had been isolated was reverse transcribed. Method: immunoSEQ multiplex PCR; TCRdb's copy keeps in-frame clones and lacks some. The table includes a few hundred thousand clones, less than 15% detected once. The receptor was derived from a woman younger than 35 in good health. Sequencing was done on a sample of naive CD4+ T cells from blood.

The CDR3 spells CASSVDPNYNEQFF. Written as DNA, the CDR3 is TGTGCCAGCAGCGTGGACCCTAACTACAATGAGCAGTTCTTC. The chain carries TRBV5-4 and TRBJ2-1; D gene unclear. The length of the CDR3 is 14 residues. Germline V CDR1 and CDR2: SGHNT, YYREEE (reference sequence). Trimming shortened V by 4 bases and J by 3 bases, and 11 bases separated the two germline ends.